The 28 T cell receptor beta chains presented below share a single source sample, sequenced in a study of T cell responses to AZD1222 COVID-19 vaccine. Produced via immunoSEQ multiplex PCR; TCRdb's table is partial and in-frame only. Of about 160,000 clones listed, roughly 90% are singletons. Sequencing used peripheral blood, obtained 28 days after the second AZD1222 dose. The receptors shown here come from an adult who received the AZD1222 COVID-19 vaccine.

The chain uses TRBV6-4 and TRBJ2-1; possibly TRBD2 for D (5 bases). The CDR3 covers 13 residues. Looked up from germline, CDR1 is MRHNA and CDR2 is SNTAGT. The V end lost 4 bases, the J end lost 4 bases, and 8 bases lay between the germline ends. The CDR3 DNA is TGTGCCAGCAGTGTGGCGGGTTACAATGAGCAGTTCTTC. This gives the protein CASSVAGYNEQFF.

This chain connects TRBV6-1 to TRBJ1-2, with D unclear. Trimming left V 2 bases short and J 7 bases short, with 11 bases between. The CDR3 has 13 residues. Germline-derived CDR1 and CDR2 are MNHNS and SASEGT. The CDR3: CASSEMNVSGYTF. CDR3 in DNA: TGTGCCAGCAGTGAAATGAATGTCTCTGGCTACACCTTC.

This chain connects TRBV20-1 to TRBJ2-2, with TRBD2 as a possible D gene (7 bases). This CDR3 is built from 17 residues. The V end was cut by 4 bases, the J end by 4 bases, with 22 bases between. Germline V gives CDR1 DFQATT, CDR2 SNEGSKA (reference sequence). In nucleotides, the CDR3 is TGCAGTGCTAATGAGCTCCTATCTAGGGGGGGCACCGGGGAGCTGTTTTTT. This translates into CSANELLSRGGTGELFF.

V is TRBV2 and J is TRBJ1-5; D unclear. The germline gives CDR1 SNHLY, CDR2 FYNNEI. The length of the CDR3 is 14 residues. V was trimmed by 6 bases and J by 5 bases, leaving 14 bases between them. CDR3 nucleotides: TGTGCCAGCAGGCCACGGGAGACGGATCAGCCCCAGCATTTT. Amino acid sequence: CASRPRETDQPQHF.

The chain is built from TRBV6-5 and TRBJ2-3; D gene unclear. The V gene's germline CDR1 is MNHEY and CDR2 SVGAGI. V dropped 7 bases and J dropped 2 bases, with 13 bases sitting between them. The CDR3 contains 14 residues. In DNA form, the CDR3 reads TGTGCCAGCACCCGGTCCCAGTACACAGATACGCAGTATTTT. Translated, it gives CASTRSQYTDTQYF.

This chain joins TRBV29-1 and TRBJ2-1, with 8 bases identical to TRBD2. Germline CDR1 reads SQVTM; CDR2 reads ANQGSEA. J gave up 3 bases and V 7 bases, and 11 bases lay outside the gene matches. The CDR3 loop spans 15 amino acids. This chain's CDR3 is CSAGTGLAGYNEQFF. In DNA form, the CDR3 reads TGCAGCGCCGGGACGGGTCTAGCGGGCTACAATGAGCAGTTCTTC.

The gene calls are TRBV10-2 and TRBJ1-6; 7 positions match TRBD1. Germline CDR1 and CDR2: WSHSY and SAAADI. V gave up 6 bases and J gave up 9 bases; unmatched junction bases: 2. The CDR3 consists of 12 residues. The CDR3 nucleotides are TGCGCCAGCAGCAGGGGGAGTTCACCCCTCCACTTT. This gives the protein CASSRGSSPLHF.

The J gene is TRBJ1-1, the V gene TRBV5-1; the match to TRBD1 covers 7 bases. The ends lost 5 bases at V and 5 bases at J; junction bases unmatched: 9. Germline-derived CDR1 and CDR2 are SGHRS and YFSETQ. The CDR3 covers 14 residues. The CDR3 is CASRLTGVGTEAFF. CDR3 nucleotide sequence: TGCGCCAGCAGGCTTACAGGGGTAGGGACTGAAGCTTTCTTT. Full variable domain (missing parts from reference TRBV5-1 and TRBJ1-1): KAGVTQTPRYLIKTRGQQVTLSCSPISGHRSVSWYQQTPGQGLQFLFEYFSETQRNKGNFPGRFSGRQFSNSRSEMNVSTLELGDSALYLCASRLTGVGTEAFFGQGTRLTVV.

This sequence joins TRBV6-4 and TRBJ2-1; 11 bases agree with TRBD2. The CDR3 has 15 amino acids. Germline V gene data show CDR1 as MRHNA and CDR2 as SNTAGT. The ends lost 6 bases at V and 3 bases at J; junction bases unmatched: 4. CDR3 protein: CASSLLAGDYNEQFF. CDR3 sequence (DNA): TGTGCCAGCAGCCTACTAGCGGGGGACTACAATGAGCAGTTCTTC.

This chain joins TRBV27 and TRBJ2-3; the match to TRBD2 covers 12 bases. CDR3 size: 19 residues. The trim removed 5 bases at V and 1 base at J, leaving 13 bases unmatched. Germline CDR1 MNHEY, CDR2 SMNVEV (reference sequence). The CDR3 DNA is TGTGCCAGCAGTGGGGGGACTAGCGGGCCCCGCCTCCGCACAGATACGCAGTATTTT. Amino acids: CASSGGTSGPRLRTDTQYF.

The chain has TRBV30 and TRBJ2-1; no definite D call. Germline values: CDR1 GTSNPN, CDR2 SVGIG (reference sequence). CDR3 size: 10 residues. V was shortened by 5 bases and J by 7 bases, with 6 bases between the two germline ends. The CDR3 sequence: CAWDRNEQFF. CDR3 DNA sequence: TGTGCCTGGGATAGGAATGAGCAGTTCTTC.

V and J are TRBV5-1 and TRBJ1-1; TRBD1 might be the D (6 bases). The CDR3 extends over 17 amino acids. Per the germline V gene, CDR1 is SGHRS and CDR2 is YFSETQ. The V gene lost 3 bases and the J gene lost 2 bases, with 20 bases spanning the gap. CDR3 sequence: CASSSQGHPSLNTEAFF. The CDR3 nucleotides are TGCGCCAGCAGCTCGCAGGGACACCCGAGCCTTAACACTGAAGCTTTCTTT.

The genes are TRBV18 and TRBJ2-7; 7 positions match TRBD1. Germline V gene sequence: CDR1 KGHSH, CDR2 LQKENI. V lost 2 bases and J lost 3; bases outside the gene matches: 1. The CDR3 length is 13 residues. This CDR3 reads CASSPGTDYEQYF. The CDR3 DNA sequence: TGTGCCAGCTCACCAGGGACAGACTACGAGCAGTACTTC.

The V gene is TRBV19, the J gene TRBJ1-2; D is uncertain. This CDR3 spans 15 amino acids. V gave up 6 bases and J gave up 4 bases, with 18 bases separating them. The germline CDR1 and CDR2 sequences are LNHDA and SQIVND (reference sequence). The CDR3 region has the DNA TGTGCCAGTAGGATACTAGAGGACGGGCCCTATGGCTACACCTTC. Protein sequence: CASRILEDGPYGYTF.

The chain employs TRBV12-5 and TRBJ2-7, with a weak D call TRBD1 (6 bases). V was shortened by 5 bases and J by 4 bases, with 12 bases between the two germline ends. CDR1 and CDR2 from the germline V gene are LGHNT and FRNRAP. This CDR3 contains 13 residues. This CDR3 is CASGLGTPYEQYF. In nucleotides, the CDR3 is TGTGCTAGTGGTCTGGGGACACCTTACGAGCAGTACTTC. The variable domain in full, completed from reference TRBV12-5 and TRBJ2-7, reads DARVTQTPRHKVTEMGQEVTMRCQPILGHNTVFWYRQTMMQGLELLAYFRNRAPLDDSGMPKDRFSAEMPDATLATLKIQPSEPRDSAVYFCASGLGTPYEQYFGPGTRLTVT.

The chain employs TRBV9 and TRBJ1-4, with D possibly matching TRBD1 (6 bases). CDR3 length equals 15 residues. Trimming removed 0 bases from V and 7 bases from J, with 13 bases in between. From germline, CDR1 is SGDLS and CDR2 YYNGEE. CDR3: CASSVAGGRGEKLFF. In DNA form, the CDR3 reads TGTGCCAGCAGCGTAGCTGGGGGGCGAGGTGAAAAACTGTTTTTT.

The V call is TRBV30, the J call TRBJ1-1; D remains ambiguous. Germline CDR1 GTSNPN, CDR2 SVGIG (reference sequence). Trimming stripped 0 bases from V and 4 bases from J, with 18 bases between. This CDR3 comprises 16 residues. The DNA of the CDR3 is TGTGCCTGGAGTGTATACCGTAAGGGCCGGGGCACTGAAGCTTTCTTT. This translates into CAWSVYRKGRGTEAFF.

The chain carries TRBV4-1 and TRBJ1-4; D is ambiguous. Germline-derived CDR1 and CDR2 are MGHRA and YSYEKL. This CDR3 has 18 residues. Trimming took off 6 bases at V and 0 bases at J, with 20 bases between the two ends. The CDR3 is CASSPSGGGSATNEKLFF. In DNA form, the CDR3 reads TGCGCCAGCAGTCCCTCAGGTGGAGGGAGTGCAACTAATGAAAAACTGTTTTTT.

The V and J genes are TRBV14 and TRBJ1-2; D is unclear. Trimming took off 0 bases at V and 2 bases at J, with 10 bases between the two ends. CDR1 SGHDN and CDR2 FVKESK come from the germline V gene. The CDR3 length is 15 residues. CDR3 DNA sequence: TGTGCCAGCAGCCAAGATATCCGGCGCAACTATGGCTACACCTTC. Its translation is CASSQDIRRNYGYTF.

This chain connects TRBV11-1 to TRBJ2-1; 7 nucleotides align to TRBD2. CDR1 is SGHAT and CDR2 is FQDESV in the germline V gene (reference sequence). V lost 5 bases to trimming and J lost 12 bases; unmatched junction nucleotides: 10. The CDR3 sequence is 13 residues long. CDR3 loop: CASSNTPGLLQFF. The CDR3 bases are TGTGCCAGCAGCAATACACCGGGACTACTGCAGTTCTTC. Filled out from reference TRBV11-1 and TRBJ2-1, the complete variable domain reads EAEVAQSPRYKITEKSQAVAFWCDPISGHATLYWYRQILGQGPELLVQFQDESVVDDSQLPKDRFSAERLKGVDSTLKIQPAELGDSAMYLCASSNTPGLLQFFGPGTRLTVL.

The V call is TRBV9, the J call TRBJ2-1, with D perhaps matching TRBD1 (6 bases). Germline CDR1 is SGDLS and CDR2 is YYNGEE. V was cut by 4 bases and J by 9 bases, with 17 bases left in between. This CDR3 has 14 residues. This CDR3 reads CASSSRTARGEQFF. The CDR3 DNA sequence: TGTGCCAGCAGCAGCCGGACAGCGAGGGGTGAGCAGTTCTTC.

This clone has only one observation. The CDR3 DNA sequence: TGTGCCTGGAAGAGGGACGGGAATGGCTACACCTTC. Its protein is CAWKRDGNGYTF. V usage is TRBV30 and J usage is TRBJ1-2, with D possibly TRBD1 on 5 matching bases. The CDR3 sequence is 12 residues long. From germline, CDR1 is GTSNPN and CDR2 SVGIG (reference sequence). V was shortened by 4 bases and J by 6 bases, with 12 bases between the two germline ends.

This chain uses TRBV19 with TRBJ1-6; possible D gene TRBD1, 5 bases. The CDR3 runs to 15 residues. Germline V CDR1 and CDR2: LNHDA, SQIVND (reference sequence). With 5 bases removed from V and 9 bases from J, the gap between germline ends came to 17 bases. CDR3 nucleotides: TGTGCCAGTAGTGGGATGGGACCCAACAGTTCACCCCTCCACTTT. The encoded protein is CASSGMGPNSSPLHF.

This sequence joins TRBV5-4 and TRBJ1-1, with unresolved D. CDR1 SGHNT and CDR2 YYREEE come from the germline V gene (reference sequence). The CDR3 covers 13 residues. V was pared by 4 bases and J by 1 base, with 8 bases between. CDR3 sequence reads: CASSPRQNTEAFF. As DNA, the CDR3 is TGTGCCAGCAGCCCCCGCCAGAACACTGAAGCTTTCTTT.

Here the CDR3 DNA reads TGTGCCAGCAGCCAAGTTCCGGGGGGGTCGTCACCCCTCCACTTT. It codes for CASSQVPGGSSPLHF. V gene TRBV3-1 (or the pseudogene TRBV3-2) combines with J gene TRBJ1-6; D may be TRBD1 (5 bases). CDR1 LGHDT and CDR2 YNNKEL come from the germline V gene (reference sequence). The CDR3 extends over 15 amino acids. Trimming shortened V by 1 base and J by 10 bases, and 14 bases separated the two germline ends.

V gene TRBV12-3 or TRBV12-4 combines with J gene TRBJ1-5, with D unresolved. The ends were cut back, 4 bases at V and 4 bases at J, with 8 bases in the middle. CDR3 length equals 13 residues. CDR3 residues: CASSSLKNQPQHF. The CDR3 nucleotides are TGTGCCAGCAGTTCCTTAAAGAATCAGCCCCAGCATTTT.

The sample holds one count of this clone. The CDR3 loop reads CASSVGGRETQYF. CDR3 nucleotides: TGTGCCAGTAGCGTGGGGGGGCGGGAGACCCAGTACTTC. This chain links TRBV19 with TRBJ2-5; tentatively, D is TRBD2 (7 bases). This CDR3 is 13 amino acids long. Per the germline V gene, CDR1 is LNHDA and CDR2 is SQIVND (reference sequence). Trimming took off 6 bases at V and 5 bases at J, with 13 bases between the two ends.

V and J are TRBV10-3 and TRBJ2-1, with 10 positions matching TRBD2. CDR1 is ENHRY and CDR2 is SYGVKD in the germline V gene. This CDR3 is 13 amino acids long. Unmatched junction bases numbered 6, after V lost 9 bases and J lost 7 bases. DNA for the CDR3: TGTGCCATACATAGCGGGGGGATTAATGAGCAGTTCTTC. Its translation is CAIHSGGINEQFF.